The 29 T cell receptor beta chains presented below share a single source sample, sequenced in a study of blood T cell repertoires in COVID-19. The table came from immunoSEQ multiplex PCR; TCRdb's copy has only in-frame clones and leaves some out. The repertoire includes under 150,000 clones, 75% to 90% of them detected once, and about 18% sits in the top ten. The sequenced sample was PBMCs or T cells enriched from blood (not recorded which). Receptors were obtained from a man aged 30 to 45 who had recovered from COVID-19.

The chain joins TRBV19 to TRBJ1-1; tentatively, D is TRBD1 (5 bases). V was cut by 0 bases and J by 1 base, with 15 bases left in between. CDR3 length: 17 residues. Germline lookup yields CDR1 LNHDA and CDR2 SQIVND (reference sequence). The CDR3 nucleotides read TGTGCCAGTAGTATAGAGAGGAGGGGCCCAGAGAACACTGAAGCTTTCTTT. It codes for CASSIERRGPENTEAFF.

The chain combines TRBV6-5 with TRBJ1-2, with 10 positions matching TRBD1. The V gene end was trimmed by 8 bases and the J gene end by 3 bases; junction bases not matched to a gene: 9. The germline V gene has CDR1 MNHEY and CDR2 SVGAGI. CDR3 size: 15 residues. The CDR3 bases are TGTGCCAGCTACGAGACAGGGGGCGCCGACTATGGCTACACCTTC. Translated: CASYETGGADYGYTF.

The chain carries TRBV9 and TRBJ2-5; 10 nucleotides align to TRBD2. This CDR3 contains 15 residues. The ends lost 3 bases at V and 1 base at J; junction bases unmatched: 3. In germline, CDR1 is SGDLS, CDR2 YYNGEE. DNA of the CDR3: TGTGCCAGCAGCGCTAGCGGGAGTTTCCAAGAGACCCAGTACTTC. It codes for CASSASGSFQETQYF. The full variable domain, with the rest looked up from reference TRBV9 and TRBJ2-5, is DSGVTQTPKHLITATGQRVTLRCSPRSGDLSVYWYQQSLDQGLQFLIQYYNGEERAKGNILERFSAQQFPDLHSELNLSSLELGDSALYFCASSASGSFQETQYFGPGTRLLVL.

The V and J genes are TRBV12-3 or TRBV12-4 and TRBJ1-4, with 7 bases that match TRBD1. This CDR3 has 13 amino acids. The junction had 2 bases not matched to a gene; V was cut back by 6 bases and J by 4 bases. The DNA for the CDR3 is TGTGCCAGCAGCACAGGGGTTAATGAAAAACTGTTTTTT. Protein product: CASSTGVNEKLFF.

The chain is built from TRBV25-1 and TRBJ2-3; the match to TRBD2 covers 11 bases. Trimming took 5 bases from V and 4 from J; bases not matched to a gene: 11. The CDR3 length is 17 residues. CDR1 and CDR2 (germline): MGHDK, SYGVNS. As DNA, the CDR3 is TGTGCCAGCAGTACTAGCGGGAGAGGGTTTAGCGCAGATACGCAGTATTTT. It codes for CASSTSGRGFSADTQYF.

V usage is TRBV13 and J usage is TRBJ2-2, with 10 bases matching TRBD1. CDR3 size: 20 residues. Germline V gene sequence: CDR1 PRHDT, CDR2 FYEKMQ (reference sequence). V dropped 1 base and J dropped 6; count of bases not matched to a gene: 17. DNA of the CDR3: TGTGCCAGCAGCTTAGACTCCCCTGGCGGGACAGGGGCGCCGGCCGGGGAGCTGTTTTTT. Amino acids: CASSLDSPGGTGAPAGELFF.

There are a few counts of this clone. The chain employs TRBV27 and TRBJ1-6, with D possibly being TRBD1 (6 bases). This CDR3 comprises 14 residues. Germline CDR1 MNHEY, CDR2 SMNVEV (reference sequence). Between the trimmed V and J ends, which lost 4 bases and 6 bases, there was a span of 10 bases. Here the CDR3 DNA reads TGTGCCAGCAGTTGGGTCAGGGGTAATTCACCCCTCCACTTT. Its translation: CASSWVRGNSPLHF.

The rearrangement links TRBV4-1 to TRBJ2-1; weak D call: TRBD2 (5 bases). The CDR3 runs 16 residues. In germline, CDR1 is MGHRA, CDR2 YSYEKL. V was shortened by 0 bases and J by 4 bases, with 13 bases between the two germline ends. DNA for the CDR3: TGCGCCAGCAGCCAAGATGAGGGTATCAATTACAATGAGCAGTTCTTC. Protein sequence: CASSQDEGINYNEQFF.

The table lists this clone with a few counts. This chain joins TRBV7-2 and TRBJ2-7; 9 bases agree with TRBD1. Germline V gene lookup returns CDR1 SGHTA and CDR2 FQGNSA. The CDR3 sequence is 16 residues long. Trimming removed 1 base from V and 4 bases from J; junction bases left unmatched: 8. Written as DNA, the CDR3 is TGTGCCAGCAGCTTAGGATACGGACAGGGGCAATACGAGCAGTACTTC. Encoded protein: CASSLGYGQGQYEQYF. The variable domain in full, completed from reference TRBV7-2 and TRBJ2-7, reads GAGVSQSPSNKVTEKGKDVELRCDPISGHTALYWYRQSLGQGLEFLIYFQGNSAPDKSGLPSDRFSAERTGGSVSTLTIQRTQQEDSAVYLCASSLGYGQGQYEQYFGPGTRLTVT.

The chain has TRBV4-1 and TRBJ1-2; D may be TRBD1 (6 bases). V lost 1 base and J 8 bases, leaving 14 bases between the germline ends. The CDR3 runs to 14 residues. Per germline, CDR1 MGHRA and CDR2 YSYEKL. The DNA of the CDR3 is TGCGCCAGCAGCCAAGTTTTAACAGGGCAAGGCTACACCTTC. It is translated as CASSQVLTGQGYTF.

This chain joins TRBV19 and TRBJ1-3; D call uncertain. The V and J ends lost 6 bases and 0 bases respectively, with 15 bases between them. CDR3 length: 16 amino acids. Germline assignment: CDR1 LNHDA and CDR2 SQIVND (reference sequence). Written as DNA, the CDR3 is TGTGCCAGTAGCACAGTCACATCCGCCTCTGGAAACACCATATATTTT. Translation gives CASSTVTSASGNTIYF.

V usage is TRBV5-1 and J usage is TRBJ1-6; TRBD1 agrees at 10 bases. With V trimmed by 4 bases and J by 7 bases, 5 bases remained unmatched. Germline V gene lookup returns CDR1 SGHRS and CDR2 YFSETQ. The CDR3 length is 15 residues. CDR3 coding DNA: TGCGCCAGCAGCGTCACGGGACAGGGGAATTCACCCCTCCACTTT. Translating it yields CASSVTGQGNSPLHF.

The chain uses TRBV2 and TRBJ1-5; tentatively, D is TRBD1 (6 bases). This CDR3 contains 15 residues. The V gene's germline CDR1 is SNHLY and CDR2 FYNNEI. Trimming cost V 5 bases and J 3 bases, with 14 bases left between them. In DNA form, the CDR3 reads TGTGCCAGCAGTCCCGGGACATTTAACAATCAGCCCCAGCATTTT. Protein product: CASSPGTFNNQPQHF.

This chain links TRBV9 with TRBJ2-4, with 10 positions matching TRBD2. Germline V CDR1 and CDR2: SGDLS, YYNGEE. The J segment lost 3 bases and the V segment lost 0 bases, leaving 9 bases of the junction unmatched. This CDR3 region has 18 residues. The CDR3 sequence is CASSVGLAGEGGKNIQYF. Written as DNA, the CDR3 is TGTGCCAGCAGCGTAGGGCTAGCGGGAGAGGGAGGCAAAAACATTCAGTACTTC. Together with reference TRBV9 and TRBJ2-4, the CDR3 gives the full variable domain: DSGVTQTPKHLITATGQRVTLRCSPRSGDLSVYWYQQSLDQGLQFLIQYYNGEERAKGNILERFSAQQFPDLHSELNLSSLELGDSALYFCASSVGLAGEGGKNIQYFGAGTRLSVL.

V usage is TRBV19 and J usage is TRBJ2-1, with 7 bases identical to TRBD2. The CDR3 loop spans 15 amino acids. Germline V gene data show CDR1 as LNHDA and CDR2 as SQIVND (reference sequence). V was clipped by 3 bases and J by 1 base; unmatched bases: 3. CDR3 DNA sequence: TGTGCCAGTAGTATTGGGCGGGGGTCCTACAATGAGCAGTTCTTC. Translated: CASSIGRGSYNEQFF.

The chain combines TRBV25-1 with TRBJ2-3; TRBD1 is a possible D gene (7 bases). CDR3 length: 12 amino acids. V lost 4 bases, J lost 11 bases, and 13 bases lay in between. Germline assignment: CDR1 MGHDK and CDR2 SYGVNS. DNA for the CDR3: TGTGCCAGCAGTGCCTCAGGGGGGAGGCAGTATTTT. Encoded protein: CASSASGGRQYF.

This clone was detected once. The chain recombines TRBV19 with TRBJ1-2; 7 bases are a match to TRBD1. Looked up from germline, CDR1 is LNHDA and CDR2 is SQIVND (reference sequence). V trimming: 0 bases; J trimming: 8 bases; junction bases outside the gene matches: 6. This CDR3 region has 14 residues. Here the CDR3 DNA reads TGTGCCAGTAGTATAGATGGGCAGGGACAGGGCTACACCTTC. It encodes CASSIDGQGQGYTF.

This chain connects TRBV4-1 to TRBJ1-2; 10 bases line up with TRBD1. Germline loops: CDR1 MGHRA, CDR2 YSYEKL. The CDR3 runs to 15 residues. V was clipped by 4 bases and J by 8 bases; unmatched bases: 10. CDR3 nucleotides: TGCGCCAGCAGCCCGACGCGGGACAGGGGAAAAGGCTACACCTTC. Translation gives CASSPTRDRGKGYTF.

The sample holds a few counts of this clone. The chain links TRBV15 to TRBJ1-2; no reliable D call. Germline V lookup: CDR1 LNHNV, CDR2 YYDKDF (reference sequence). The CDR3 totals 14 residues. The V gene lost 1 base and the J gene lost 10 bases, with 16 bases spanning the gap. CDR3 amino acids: CATSRVKAEGSYTF. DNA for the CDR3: TGTGCCACCAGCAGAGTTAAGGCAGAGGGATCCTACACCTTC. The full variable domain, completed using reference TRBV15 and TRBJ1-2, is DAMVIQNPRYQVTQFGKPVTLSCSQTLNHNVMYWYQQKSSQAPKLLFHYYDKDFNNEADTPDNFQSRRPNTSFCFLDIRSPGLGDTAMYLCATSRVKAEGSYTFGSGTRLTVV.

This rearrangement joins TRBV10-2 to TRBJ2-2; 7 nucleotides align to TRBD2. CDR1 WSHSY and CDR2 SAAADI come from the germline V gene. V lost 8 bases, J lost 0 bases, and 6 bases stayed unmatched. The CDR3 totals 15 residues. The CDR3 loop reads CASRLGGANTGELFF. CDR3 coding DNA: TGCGCCAGCCGACTTGGGGGGGCGAACACCGGGGAGCTGTTTTTT.

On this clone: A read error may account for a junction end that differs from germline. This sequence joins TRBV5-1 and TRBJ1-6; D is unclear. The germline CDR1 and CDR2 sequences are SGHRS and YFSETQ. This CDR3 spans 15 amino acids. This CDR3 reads CASSLEARSDSPLHF. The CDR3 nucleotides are TGCGCCAGCAGCTTGGAGGCCCGCTCCGACTCACCTCTCCACTTT.

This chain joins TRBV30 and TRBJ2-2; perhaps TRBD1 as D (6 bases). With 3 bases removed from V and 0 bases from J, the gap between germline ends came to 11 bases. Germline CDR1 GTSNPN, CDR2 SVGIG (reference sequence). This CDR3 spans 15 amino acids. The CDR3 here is CAWRMAGANTGELFF. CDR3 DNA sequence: TGTGCCTGGAGAATGGCAGGGGCGAACACCGGGGAGCTGTTTTTT.

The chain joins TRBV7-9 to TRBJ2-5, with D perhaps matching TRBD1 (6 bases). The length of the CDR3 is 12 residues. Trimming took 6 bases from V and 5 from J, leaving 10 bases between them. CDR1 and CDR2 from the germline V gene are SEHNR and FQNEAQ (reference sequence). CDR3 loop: CASRAGDETQYF. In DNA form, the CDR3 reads TGTGCCAGCAGAGCAGGGGACGAGACCCAGTACTTC.

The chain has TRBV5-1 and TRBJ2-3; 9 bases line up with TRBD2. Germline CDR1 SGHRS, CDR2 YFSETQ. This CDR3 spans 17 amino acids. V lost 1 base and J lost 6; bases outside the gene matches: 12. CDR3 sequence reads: CASSLTHLRGGGDTQYF. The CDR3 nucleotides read TGCGCCAGCAGCTTGACCCACCTGCGGGGGGGCGGGGATACGCAGTATTTT.

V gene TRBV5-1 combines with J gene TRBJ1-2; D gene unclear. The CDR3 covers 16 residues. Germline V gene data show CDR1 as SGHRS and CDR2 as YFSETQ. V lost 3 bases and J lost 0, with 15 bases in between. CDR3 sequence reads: CASSSGRTGSNYGYTF. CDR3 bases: TGCGCCAGCAGCTCTGGACGGACTGGGTCTAACTATGGCTACACCTTC.

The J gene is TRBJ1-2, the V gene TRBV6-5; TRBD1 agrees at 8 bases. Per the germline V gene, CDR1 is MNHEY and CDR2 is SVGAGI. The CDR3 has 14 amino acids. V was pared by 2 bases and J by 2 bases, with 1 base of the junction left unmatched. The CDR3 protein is CASSYRDRNYGYTF. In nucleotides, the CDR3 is TGTGCCAGCAGTTACCGGGACAGGAACTATGGCTACACCTTC.

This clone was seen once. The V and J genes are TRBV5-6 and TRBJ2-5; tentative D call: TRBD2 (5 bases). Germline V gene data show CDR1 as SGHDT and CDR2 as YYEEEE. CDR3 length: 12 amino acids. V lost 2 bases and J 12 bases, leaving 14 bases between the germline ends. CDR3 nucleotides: TGTGCCAGCAGCTTTGCCCGGGGAAGGGAGTACTTC. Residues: CASSFARGREYF.

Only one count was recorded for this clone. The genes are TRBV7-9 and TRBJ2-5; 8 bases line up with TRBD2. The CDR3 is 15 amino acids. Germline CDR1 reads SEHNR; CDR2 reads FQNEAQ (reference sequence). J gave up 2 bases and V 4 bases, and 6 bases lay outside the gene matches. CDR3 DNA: TGTGCCAGCAGCTCTGTAGCGGGGAGACAAGAGACCCAGTACTTC. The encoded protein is CASSSVAGRQETQYF. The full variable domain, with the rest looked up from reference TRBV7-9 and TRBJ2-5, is DTGVSQNPRHKITKRGQNVTFRCDPISEHNRLYWYRQTLGQGPEFLTYFQNEAQLEKSRLLSDRFSAERPKGSFSTLEIQRTEQGDSAMYLCASSSVAGRQETQYFGPGTRLLVL.

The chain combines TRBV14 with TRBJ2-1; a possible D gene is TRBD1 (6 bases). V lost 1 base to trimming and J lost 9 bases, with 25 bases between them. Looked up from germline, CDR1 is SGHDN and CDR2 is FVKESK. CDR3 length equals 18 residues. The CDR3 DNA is TGTGCCAGCAGCCAAGGAGTGAACCGGGACACGGATTGGGGTGAGCAGTTCTTC. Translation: CASSQGVNRDTDWGEQFF. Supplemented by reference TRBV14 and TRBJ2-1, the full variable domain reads EAGVTQFPSHSVIEKGQTVTLRCDPISGHDNLYWYRRVMGKEIKFLLHFVKESKQDESGMPNNRFLAERTGGTYSTLKVQPAELEDSGVYFCASSQGVNRDTDWGEQFFGPGTRLTVL.